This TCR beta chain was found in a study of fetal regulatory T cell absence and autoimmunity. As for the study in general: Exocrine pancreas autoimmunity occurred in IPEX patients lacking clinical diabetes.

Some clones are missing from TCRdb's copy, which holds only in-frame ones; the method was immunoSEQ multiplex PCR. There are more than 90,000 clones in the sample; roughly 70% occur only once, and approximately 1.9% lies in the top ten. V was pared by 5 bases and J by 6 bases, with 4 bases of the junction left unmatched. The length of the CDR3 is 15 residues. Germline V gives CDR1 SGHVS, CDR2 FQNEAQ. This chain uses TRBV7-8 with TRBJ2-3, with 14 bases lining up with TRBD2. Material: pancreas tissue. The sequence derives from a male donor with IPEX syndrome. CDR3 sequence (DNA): TGTGCCAGCAGCCCGACTAGCGGGGGGGCCGATACGCAGTATTTT. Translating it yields CASSPTSGGADTQYF.